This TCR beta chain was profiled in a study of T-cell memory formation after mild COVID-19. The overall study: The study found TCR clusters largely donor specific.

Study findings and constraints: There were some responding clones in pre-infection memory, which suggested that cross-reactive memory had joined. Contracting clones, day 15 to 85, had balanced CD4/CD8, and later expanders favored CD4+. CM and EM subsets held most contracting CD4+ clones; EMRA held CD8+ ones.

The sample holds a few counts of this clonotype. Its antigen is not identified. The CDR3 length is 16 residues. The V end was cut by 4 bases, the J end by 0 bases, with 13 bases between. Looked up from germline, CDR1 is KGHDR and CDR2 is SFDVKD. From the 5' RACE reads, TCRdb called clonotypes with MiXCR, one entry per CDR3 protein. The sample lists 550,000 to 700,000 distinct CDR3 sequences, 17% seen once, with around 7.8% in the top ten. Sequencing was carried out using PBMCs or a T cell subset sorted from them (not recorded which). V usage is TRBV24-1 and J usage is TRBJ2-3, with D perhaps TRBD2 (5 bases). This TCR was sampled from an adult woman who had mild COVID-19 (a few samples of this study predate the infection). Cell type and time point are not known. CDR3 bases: TGTGCCACCAGTGAGTCTCCTAGCAGCAGCACAGATACGCAGTATTTT. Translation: CATSESPSSSTDTQYF.